This T cell receptor (beta chain) was captured by sequencing in a study of tumor and adjacent non-tumor tissue in lung cancer. TCRbeta libraries were built with three rounds of nested PCR, modified from ARM-PCR. TCRdb analysed the multiplex PCR reads with MiXCR anew, one entry per CDR3 protein. Found here are about 48,000 distinct CDR3 sequences, more than 55% of them singletons; the top ten hold about 32%. Concerning this clonotype itself: Its antigen is undetermined. Sequence at one end of the junction differs from germline and may be a read error.

Broader study findings: Significantly higher TCR diversity was found in tumor than normal lung. Top 100 clones took a larger repertoire share in normal lung.

No cell sorting was done before RNA was extracted from the tissue. Distant lung tissue was collected more than 3 cm away from the tumor edge. The CDR3 totals 15 residues. The germline V gene has CDR1 MGHRA and CDR2 YSYEKL. The chain is built from TRBV4-1 and TRBJ2-3; tentatively, D is TRBD2 (5 bases). The origin of this receptor is a woman aged 70-85 years with non-small cell lung cancer. The sequencing sample was made of distant non-tumor lung tissue. The CDR3 reads CASREDLKGTDTQYF. CDR3 nucleotides: TGCGCCAGCAGGGAGGACTTAAAAGGCACGGATACGCAGTATTTT.